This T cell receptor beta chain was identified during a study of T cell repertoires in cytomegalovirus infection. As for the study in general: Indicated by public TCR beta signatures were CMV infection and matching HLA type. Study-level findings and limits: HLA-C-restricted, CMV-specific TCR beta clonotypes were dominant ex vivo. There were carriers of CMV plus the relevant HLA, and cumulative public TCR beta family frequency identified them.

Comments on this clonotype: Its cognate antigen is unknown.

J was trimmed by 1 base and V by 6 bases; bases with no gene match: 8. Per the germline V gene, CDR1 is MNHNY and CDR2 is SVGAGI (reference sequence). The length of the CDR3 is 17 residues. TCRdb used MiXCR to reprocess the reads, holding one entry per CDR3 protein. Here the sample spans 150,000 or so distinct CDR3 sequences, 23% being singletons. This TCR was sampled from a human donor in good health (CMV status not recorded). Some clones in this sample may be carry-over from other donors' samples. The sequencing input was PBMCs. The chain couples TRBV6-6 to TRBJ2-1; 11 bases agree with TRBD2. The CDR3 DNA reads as TGTGCCAGCAGCCTTTTTCTAGCGGGAGGTTCCTACAATGAGCAGTTCTTC. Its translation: CASSLFLAGGSYNEQFF.